Below are 30 T cell receptor beta chains sequenced from a single sample in a study of blood T cell repertoires in COVID-19. Assay used: immunoSEQ multiplex PCR; TCRdb lists only in-frame clones, some missing. The sample has over 150,000 clones, about four fifths seen once; the top ten hold approximately 18%. Sequencing was performed on peripheral blood. These receptors were taken from a woman in her 70s who had recovered from COVID-19.

V and J are TRBV3-1 (or the pseudogene TRBV3-2) and TRBJ2-1; D is uncertain. The germline V gene encodes CDR1 LGHDT and CDR2 YNNKEL (reference sequence). Trimming shortened V by 4 bases and J by 6 bases, and 7 bases separated the two germline ends. CDR3 length: 12 residues. For the CDR3, the DNA is TGTGCCAGCAGCCCCTTCGGCAATGAGCAGTTCTTC. This encodes CASSPFGNEQFF.

This chain uses TRBV28 with TRBJ1-5; D not certain. The CDR3 has 21 residues. The V and J ends lost 1 base and 2 bases respectively, with 27 bases between them. Germline V gene sequence: CDR1 MDHEN, CDR2 SYDVKM. The CDR3 sequence is CASSLLVGGWAESSGNQPQHF. In nucleotides, the CDR3 is TGTGCCAGCAGTTTATTGGTCGGAGGGTGGGCCGAATCGTCGGGCAATCAGCCCCAGCATTTT. Full variable domain (remainder filled in from reference TRBV28 and TRBJ1-5): DVKVTQSSRYLVKRTGEKVFLECVQDMDHENMFWYRQDPGLGLRLIYFSYDVKMKEKGDIPEGYSVSREKKERFSLILESASTNQTSMYLCASSLLVGGWAESSGNQPQHFGDGTRLSIL.

In its sample, this clone was seen a few times. This chain joins TRBV7-9 and TRBJ2-2; a weak D match, TRBD2 (5 bases). Trimming removed 5 bases from V and 1 base from J, with 17 bases in between. The CDR3 has 17 residues. CDR1 SEHNR and CDR2 FQNEAQ come from the germline V gene (reference sequence). CDR3 nucleotides: TGTGCCAGCAGCGGACGGCGGGTCGGAGGGAACACCGGGGAGCTGTTTTTT. Translating it yields CASSGRRVGGNTGELFF.

The chain employs TRBV6-4 and TRBJ2-7; 9 positions match TRBD2. The CDR3 spans 16 residues. V shed 7 bases, J shed 2 bases, and the junction held 12 bases outside the gene matches. Germline CDR1 MRHNA, CDR2 SNTAGT. CDR3 in amino acids: CASTPPGTSSPYEQYF. The CDR3 coding sequence is TGTGCCAGCACCCCACCCGGGACTAGCTCCCCCTACGAGCAGTACTTC.

V gene TRBV2 combines with J gene TRBJ1-2, with a tentative D call TRBD1 (6 bases). The CDR3 extends over 13 amino acids. V lost 4 bases and J lost 4, with 10 bases in between. Germline CDR1 SNHLY, CDR2 FYNNEI. The CDR3 here is CASSGQTGYGYTF. CDR3 bases: TGTGCCAGCAGTGGACAGACAGGCTATGGCTACACCTTC. Full variable domain (outside the CDR3, taken from reference TRBV2 and TRBJ1-2): EPEVTQTPSHQVTQMGQEVILRCVPISNHLYFYWYRQILGQKVEFLVSFYNNEISEKSEIFDDQFSVERPDGSNFTLKIRSTKLEDSAMYFCASSGQTGYGYTFGSGTRLTVV.

This clone was seen a single time. The CDR3 DNA reads TGTGCCAGCAGTTTACTAGCGGGAGGGCCAGGAGAGCAGTTCTTC. Translated: CASSLLAGGPGEQFF. The chain employs TRBV28 and TRBJ2-1; 12 nucleotides align to TRBD2. CDR3 size: 15 residues. J gave up 10 bases and V 2 bases, and 6 bases lay outside the gene matches. Germline values: CDR1 MDHEN, CDR2 SYDVKM.

This chain connects TRBV2 to TRBJ2-7; D is perhaps TRBD1 (5 bases). Trimming shortened V by 5 bases and J by 2 bases, and 7 bases separated the two germline ends. CDR3 length equals 12 residues. Per the germline V gene, CDR1 is SNHLY and CDR2 is FYNNEI. The CDR3 loop is CASSWGPYEQYF. The CDR3 DNA follows: TGTGCCAGCAGTTGGGGCCCCTACGAGCAGTACTTC.

The J gene is TRBJ2-2, the V gene TRBV29-1; 7 bases map to TRBD1. This CDR3 comprises 12 residues. Trimming removed 3 bases from V and 7 bases from J; junction bases left unmatched: 2. The germline gives CDR1 SQVTM, CDR2 ANQGSEA. The CDR3 here is CSVDPGGGELFF. DNA of the CDR3: TGCAGCGTTGACCCAGGGGGCGGGGAGCTGTTTTTT.

V gene TRBV5-5 combines with J gene TRBJ2-1; 8 bases align to TRBD1. The CDR3 runs to 15 residues. Trimming at V came to 6 bases and at J to 4 bases, leaving 9 bases not matched to a gene. Per germline, CDR1 SGHKS and CDR2 YYEKEE (reference sequence). DNA for the CDR3: TGTGCCAGCACCACCCAGGGGGCGAGGTACAATGAGCAGTTCTTC. Translation gives CASTTQGARYNEQFF.

The chain recombines TRBV30 with TRBJ2-5; TRBD2 might be the D (7 bases). The V end lost 3 bases, the J end lost 5 bases, and 16 bases lay between the germline ends. Germline V gives CDR1 GTSNPN, CDR2 SVGIG (reference sequence). The CDR3 contains 14 residues. CDR3 loop: CAWSGGRAGETQYF. The DNA for the CDR3 is TGTGCCTGGAGCGGGGGGCGGGCAGGGGAGACCCAGTACTTC.

This chain connects TRBV7-2 to TRBJ2-7; 10 nucleotides align to TRBD2. The CDR3 has 14 amino acids. Per the germline V gene, CDR1 is SGHTA and CDR2 is FQGNSA. J was trimmed by 2 bases and V by 5 bases; bases with no gene match: 3. Here the CDR3 reads CASSPGLAAYEQYF. The CDR3 DNA reads as TGTGCCAGCAGCCCCGGACTAGCGGCCTACGAGCAGTACTTC.

The chain links TRBV27 to TRBJ2-5, with D tentatively TRBD2 (6 bases). CDR1 MNHEY and CDR2 SMNVEV come from the germline V gene (reference sequence). V was shortened by 6 bases and J by 5 bases, with 16 bases between the two germline ends. This CDR3 region has 14 residues. In DNA form, the CDR3 reads TGTGCCAGCAGATCCCCCGGGGGTCGGGAGACCCAGTACTTC. It specifies CASRSPGGRETQYF.

The chain joins TRBV10-3 to TRBJ1-1; the match to TRBD1 covers 9 bases. Germline CDR1 reads ENHRY; CDR2 reads SYGVKD. CDR3 length: 15 amino acids. The ends lost 6 bases at V and 2 bases at J; junction bases unmatched: 7. CDR3 in amino acids: CAIRGRDRVNTEAFF. CDR3 nucleotides: TGTGCCATCAGGGGCCGGGACAGGGTAAACACTGAAGCTTTCTTT.

This clone came up once. V and J are TRBV19 and TRBJ1-5; unclear D gene. The CDR3 totals 16 residues. V was shortened by 7 bases and J by 3 bases, with 19 bases between the two germline ends. Germline-derived CDR1 and CDR2 are LNHDA and SQIVND (reference sequence). The CDR3 coding sequence is TGTGCCAGTACCCTATGGGGAGGGCAGGTCAATCAGCCCCAGCATTTT. This sequence encodes CASTLWGGQVNQPQHF.

This clone was counted a single time. This chain uses TRBV3-1 (or the pseudogene TRBV3-2) with TRBJ2-1; 7 bases align to TRBD2. The junction had 16 bases not matched to a gene; V was cut back by 4 bases and J by 4 bases. The germline CDR1 and CDR2 sequences are LGHDT and YNNKEL (reference sequence). The CDR3 has 18 residues. DNA of the CDR3: TGTGCCAGCAGCCCACGGGCCTCGGCAACGGGGGGTTACAATGAGCAGTTCTTC. It yields the protein CASSPRASATGGYNEQFF.

The chain has TRBV7-9 and TRBJ2-5; D gene uncertain. Germline values: CDR1 SEHNR, CDR2 FQNEAQ (reference sequence). The V end was cut by 7 bases, the J end by 4 bases, with 16 bases between. The CDR3 spans 14 residues. The CDR3 bases are TGTGCCAGCATCCCACCGGCGGCAGCAGAGACCCAGTACTTC. Translated: CASIPPAAAETQYF. The variable domain in full, with the rest retrieved from reference TRBV7-9 and TRBJ2-5, is DTGVSQNPRHKITKRGQNVTFRCDPISEHNRLYWYRQTLGQGPEFLTYFQNEAQLEKSRLLSDRFSAERPKGSFSTLEIQRTEQGDSAMYLCASIPPAAAETQYFGPGTRLLVL.

The chain links TRBV15 to TRBJ2-7; TRBD1 matches 7 bases. Germline CDR1 and CDR2: LNHNV and YYDKDF (reference sequence). This CDR3 spans 14 amino acids. V trimming: 3 bases; J trimming: 4 bases; junction bases outside the gene matches: 6. CDR3 in amino acids: CATSRDRRPYEQYF. CDR3 nucleotides: TGTGCCACCAGCAGGGACAGGAGGCCTTACGAGCAGTACTTC.

The CDR3 spells CASSWGTAGTEAFF. CDR3 DNA sequence: TGCGCCAGCAGCTGGGGGACAGCCGGGACTGAAGCTTTCTTT. The rearrangement joins TRBV5-1 to TRBJ1-1; TRBD1 agrees at 7 bases. CDR1 and CDR2 from the germline V gene are SGHRS and YFSETQ. V shed 3 bases and J 5 bases; nucleotides not matched to a gene: 7. There are 14 residues in the CDR3.

The rearrangement links TRBV19 to TRBJ1-1, with D tentatively TRBD1 (5 bases). V shed 6 bases and J shed 4 bases, with 24 bases lying between them. The CDR3 covers 17 residues. Germline V gives CDR1 LNHDA, CDR2 SQIVND (reference sequence). CDR3 nucleotides: TGTGCCAGTAGCCCACTGGGGTCGGTATCCGGGGGCACTGAAGCTTTCTTT. This codes for CASSPLGSVSGGTEAFF. Full variable domain (missing parts from reference TRBV19 and TRBJ1-1): DGGITQSPKYLFRKEGQNVTLSCEQNLNHDAMYWYRQDPGQGLRLIYYSQIVNDFQKGDIAEGYSVSREKKESFPLTVTSAQKNPTAFYLCASSPLGSVSGGTEAFFGQGTRLTVV.

The rearrangement joins TRBV7-2 to TRBJ1-3, with TRBD1 identical over 7 bases. The CDR3 extends over 14 amino acids. Per germline, CDR1 SGHTA and CDR2 FQGNSA. After removal of 4 bases from V and 5 bases from J, the junction contained 5 bases not matched to a gene. This CDR3 is CASSSRTGRNTIYF. In nucleotides, the CDR3 is TGTGCCAGCAGCTCCCGGACAGGTAGAAACACCATATATTTT.

The chain employs TRBV29-1 and TRBJ2-7; a weak D match, TRBD1 (6 bases). This CDR3 has 14 amino acids. In germline, CDR1 is SQVTM, CDR2 ANQGSEA. Trimming removed 4 bases from V and 2 bases from J, with 15 bases in between. The CDR3 DNA reads TGCAGCGTTGGCCAGGGACACCCTACCTACGAGCAGTACTTC. The encoded protein is CSVGQGHPTYEQYF.

This clone was counted only a few times. The V gene is TRBV18, the J gene TRBJ1-5; no clear D. There are 14 residues in the CDR3. CDR1 is KGHSH, CDR2 LQKENI, per germline. Between the trimmed V and J ends, which lost 6 bases and 6 bases, there was a span of 15 bases. The CDR3 protein is CASSSGGWAQPQHF. Written as DNA, the CDR3 is TGTGCCAGCTCCTCCGGAGGATGGGCTCAGCCCCAGCATTTT.

The chain uses TRBV2 and TRBJ2-3; TRBD2 is a possible D gene (6 bases). This CDR3 is built from 16 residues. Germline CDR1 reads SNHLY; CDR2 reads FYNNEI. The V gene lost 1 base and the J gene lost 1 base, with 12 bases spanning the gap. CDR3: CASSEGGPGGTDTQYF. The CDR3, as DNA: TGTGCCAGCAGTGAAGGGGGCCCGGGGGGCACAGATACGCAGTATTTT.

The gene calls are TRBV3-1 (or the pseudogene TRBV3-2) and TRBJ1-1; maybe TRBD1 (5 bases). Per germline, CDR1 LGHDT and CDR2 YNNKEL (reference sequence). CDR3 size: 15 residues. The V and J ends lost 4 bases and 4 bases respectively, with 16 bases between them. CDR3 nucleotide sequence: TGTGCCAGCAGCCCCACGGGGGGGAAGGTCACTGAAGCTTTCTTT. It specifies CASSPTGGKVTEAFF.

The rearrangement links TRBV4-1 to TRBJ1-1, with 8 bases fitting TRBD1. The CDR3 has 15 amino acids. Germline CDR1 reads MGHRA; CDR2 reads YSYEKL. V shed 2 bases and J 4 bases; nucleotides not matched to a gene: 6. The DNA for the CDR3 is TGCGCCAGCAGCCAACCAGGACAGGGAGGCACTGAAGCTTTCTTT. Its protein is CASSQPGQGGTEAFF.

The chain has TRBV19 and TRBJ2-1, with TRBD1 matching over 8 bases. The germline V gene has CDR1 LNHDA and CDR2 SQIVND (reference sequence). With V trimmed by 0 bases and J by 3 bases, 7 bases remained unmatched. This CDR3 is built from 17 residues. CDR3 nucleotides: TGTGCCAGTAGTATAGATCTTGGGACAGGCTACTACAATGAGCAGTTCTTC. As protein: CASSIDLGTGYYNEQFF.

This sequence joins TRBV5-5 and TRBJ2-3; D unclear. Germline V gene data show CDR1 as SGHKS and CDR2 as YYEKEE (reference sequence). Trimming removed 0 bases from V and 2 bases from J, with 7 bases in between. CDR3 length: 14 residues. The CDR3 DNA sequence: TGTGCCAGCAGCTTGGGCGCCCCCACAGATACGCAGTATTTT. Amino acids: CASSLGAPTDTQYF.

In its sample, this clone was seen a few times. The gene calls are TRBV5-1 and TRBJ2-3; D uncertain. Germline loops: CDR1 SGHRS, CDR2 YFSETQ. This CDR3 contains 14 residues. Trimming cost V 4 bases and J 3 bases, with 12 bases left between them. The CDR3 sequence is CASSLDHSTDTQYF. DNA for the CDR3: TGCGCCAGCAGCCTCGATCACAGTACAGATACGCAGTATTTT.

This chain links TRBV29-1 with TRBJ1-6, with TRBD1 identical over 7 bases. V trimming: 6 bases; J trimming: 7 bases; junction bases outside the gene matches: 6. The CDR3 extends over 13 amino acids. Germline CDR1 and CDR2: SQVTM and ANQGSEA. The CDR3 sequence is CSVKQGSNSPLHF. The CDR3 region has the DNA TGCAGCGTAAAACAGGGGAGCAATTCACCCCTCCACTTT.

The rearrangement uses TRBV28 and TRBJ2-2; 10 bases are a match to TRBD1. This CDR3 spans 15 amino acids. Germline V gene data show CDR1 as MDHEN and CDR2 as SYDVKM. V was pared by 8 bases and J by 1 base, with 4 bases of the junction left unmatched. CDR3 amino acids: CASGWTGGNTGELFF. The CDR3 coding sequence is TGTGCCAGCGGGTGGACAGGGGGGAACACCGGGGAGCTGTTTTTT.